Listed below are T cell receptor beta chains from one sample, sequenced in a study of cytomegalovirus exposure and HLA in healthy donors. TCRdb's table, derived via immunoSEQ multiplex PCR, lists solely in-frame clones and lacks some. The sample records around 190,000 clones, about 80% being singletons. Sequenced material: PBMCs. Source of these receptors: a woman between 25 and 40 years old in good health and CMV-seropositive. CDR3s include the opening cysteine and the closing phenylalanine or tryptophan. D genes are given only for firm matches. Clone size is given for some rows only: seen once, a few or many times, or a class if the clone is expanded.

TRBJ2-7 TRBD2 . TRBV11-3 CASSLGGGAWEQYF TGTGCCAGCAGCTTAGGGGGGGGTGCCTGGGAGCAGTACTTC
TRBJ2-7 . few TRBV7-6 CASSSPTKTNYEQYF TGTGCCAGCAGCTCGCCTACCAAGACAAACTACGAGCAGTACTTC
TRBJ2-7 . . TRBV4-2 CASSQGGGGQGPSYEQYF TGTGCCAGCAGCCAAGGCGGGGGGGGACAGGGGCCTTCCTACGAGCAGTACTTC
TRBJ1-1 . . TRBV9 CASSPRTAFQGNTEAFF TGTGCCAGCAGCCCGAGGACAGCCTTCCAGGGGAACACTGAAGCTTTCTTT
TRBJ2-7 TRBD1 . TRBV9 CASSEGQYYEQYF TGTGCCAGCAGCGAGGGACAGTACTACGAGCAGTACTTC
TRBJ2-7 . medium-sized TRBV4-2 CASSQFSGDVVNEQYF TGTGCCAGCAGCCAATTTAGCGGCGACGTCGTCAACGAGCAGTACTTC
TRBJ1-2 TRBD1 . TRBV9 CASSVDGGTGGYGYTF TGTGCCAGCAGCGTAGATGGCGGGACAGGGGGCTATGGCTACACCTTC
TRBJ1-2 . . TRBV30 CAWSGGGYTF TGTGCCTGGAGTGGGGGCGGCTACACCTTC
TRBJ2-1 TRBD2 . TRBV5-4 CASSLALAGSNEQFF TGTGCCAGCAGCTTGGCGCTAGCGGGGTCCAATGAGCAGTTCTTC
TRBJ1-1 . . TRBV4-3 CASSLGGDTEAFF TGCGCCAGCAGCCTCGGGGGGGACACTGAAGCTTTCTTT
TRBJ2-2 TRBD2 . TRBV4-1 CASSQAPGGRTGELFF TGCGCCAGCAGCCAAGCCCCGGGGGGTAGGACCGGGGAGCTGTTTTTT
TRBJ1-2 . . TRBV19 CASSIGPGINYGYTF TGTGCCAGTAGTATAGGCCCGGGGATCAACTATGGCTACACCTTC
TRBJ2-7 . . TRBV30 CAWRQASSYEQYF TGTGCCTGGAGACAGGCTAGCTCCTACGAGCAGTACTTC
TRBJ1-2 TRBD1 few TRBV6-6 CASSLPGQDYGYTF TGTGCCAGCAGCCTCCCGGGACAGGACTATGGCTACACCTTC
TRBJ2-7 . few TRBV5-5 CASSLIGGISYEQYF TGTGCCAGCAGCTTGATTGGCGGGATCTCCTACGAGCAGTACTTC
TRBJ1-2 TRBD1 . TRBV5-1 CASRTGNYGYTF TGCGCCAGCAGGACAGGGAACTATGGCTACACCTTC
TRBJ2-3 TRBD2 . TRBV10-3 CAISQGLAGTDTQYF TGTGCCATCAGTCAGGGACTAGCGGGAACAGATACGCAGTATTTT
TRBJ2-1 TRBD1 . TRBV25-1 CASSELPGQGPYNEQFF TGTGCCAGCAGTGAGCTCCCGGGACAGGGGCCGTACAATGAGCAGTTCTTC
TRBJ2-7 TRBD1 . TRBV19 CASRSRGQGASYEQYF TGTGCCAGCAGGAGTCGGGGACAGGGGGCGTCCTACGAGCAGTACTTC
TRBJ1-1 TRBD1 once TRBV6-1 CASSEGVGGPTEAFF TGTGCCAGCAGTGAAGGGGTAGGGGGCCCAACTGAAGCTTTCTTT
TRBJ2-6 . few TRBV28 CASSLWGQGSGANVLTF TGTGCCAGCAGTTTATGGGGGCAAGGGTCTGGGGCCAACGTCCTGACTTTC
TRBJ2-4 . . TRBV27 CASSLSGDSDIQYF TGTGCCAGCAGTTTATCAGGAGATTCAGACATTCAGTACTTC
TRBJ2-7 TRBD1 . TRBV5-1 CASSVGQGYDEQYF TGCGCCAGCAGCGTGGGACAGGGGTACGACGAGCAGTACTTC
TRBJ2-3 TRBD2 . TRBV7-2 CASSLLGLATDTQYF TGTGCCAGCAGCTTATTGGGACTAGCTACAGATACGCAGTATTTT
TRBJ2-2 . once TRBV5-4 CASSLVGAGGELFF TGTGCCAGCAGCTTGGTGGGGGCGGGCGGGGAGCTGTTTTTT
TRBJ1-5 . . TRBV30 CAWSVGQGQPQHF TGTGCCTGGAGTGTGGGACAAGGACAGCCCCAGCATTTT
TRBJ1-4 TRBD1 . TRBV7-6 CASSYSDRGREKLFF TGTGCCAGCAGCTACTCCGACAGGGGTAGGGAAAAACTGTTTTTT
TRBJ1-1 . . TRBV18 CASSPGLQNTEAFF TGTGCCAGCTCACCGGGACTCCAGAACACTGAAGCTTTCTTT
TRBJ2-7 TRBD1 . TRBV28 CASSPTGTGGYEQYF TGTGCCAGCAGCCCGACCGGGACAGGCGGCTACGAGCAGTACTTC
TRBJ2-7 . . TRBV10-3 CAIARGGAPGEQYF TGTGCCATCGCCCGAGGTGGGGCCCCGGGCGAGCAGTACTTC
TRBJ2-1 TRBD2 . TRBV10-1 CASRAGTSGRGNEQFF TGCGCCAGCAGAGCCGGGACTAGCGGGAGAGGCAATGAGCAGTTCTTC
TRBJ2-2 . . TRBV18 CASSPLALNTGELFF TGTGCCAGCTCCCCTCTAGCGCTGAACACCGGGGAGCTGTTTTTT
TRBJ2-1 . . TRBV7-2 CASSLWDIKFNEQFF TGTGCCAGCAGCTTATGGGACATCAAATTCAATGAGCAGTTCTTC
TRBJ2-1 TRBD2 . TRBV6-1 CASSVGLAEYNEQFF TGTGCCAGCAGTGTCGGACTAGCGGAGTACAATGAGCAGTTCTTC
TRBJ2-1 TRBD2 . TRBV27 CASSPGTSGGYSYNEQFF TGTGCCAGTAGTCCGGGGACTAGCGGGGGTTACTCCTACAATGAGCAGTTCTTC
TRBJ1-6 . . TRBV6-6 CASSYGGDRNSPLHF TGTGCCAGCAGTTACGGCGGGGATCGGAATTCACCCCTCCACTTT
TRBJ2-5 . . TRBV5-8 CASSTGLGETQYF TGTGCCAGCAGCACAGGGTTGGGAGAGACCCAGTACTTC
TRBJ2-7 TRBD1 . TRBV27 CASSASGTGHYEQYF TGTGCCAGCAGTGCCTCCGGGACAGGGCATTACGAGCAGTACTTC
TRBJ1-1 . . TRBV4-2 CASSQGQRNTEAFF TGTGCCAGCAGCCAAGGACAGCGAAACACTGAAGCTTTCTTT
TRBJ2-7 TRBD2 . TRBV5-1 CASSPTSGRIHEQYF TGCGCCAGCAGCCCCACTAGCGGGAGAATCCACGAGCAGTACTTC
TRBJ2-3 . . TRBV5-1 CASVSGGLSTDTQYF TGCGCCAGTGTTTCGGGGGGCCTTAGCACAGATACGCAGTATTTT
TRBJ2-3 . . TRBV11-3 CASTGWLTDTQYF TGTGCCAGTACGGGATGGCTCACAGATACGCAGTATTTT
TRBJ2-7 TRBD1 . TRBV6-5 CASSYSPGQGREQYF TGTGCCAGCAGTTACTCGCCGGGACAGGGACGCGAGCAGTACTTC
TRBJ2-1 TRBD2 . TRBV4-2 CASSQDPSASGRVSYNEQFF TGTGCCAGCAGCCAAGATCCGTCGGCTAGCGGGAGGGTCTCCTACAATGAGCAGTTCTTC
TRBJ1-5 . . TRBV19 CASREGMWPQHF TGTGCCAGTAGGGAGGGGATGTGGCCCCAGCATTTT
TRBJ1-6 . once TRBV5-4 CASSDGQLSSYNSPLHF TGTGCCAGCAGCGACGGACAGTTAAGCTCCTATAATTCACCCCTCCACTTT
TRBJ1-2 TRBD1 . TRBV14 CASSQNTGGYGYTF TGTGCCAGCAGCCAAAACACAGGGGGGTATGGCTACACCTTC
TRBJ1-4 TRBD1 . TRBV27 CASRTGAQEKLFF TGTGCCAGCAGGACAGGGGCTCAGGAAAAACTGTTTTTT
TRBJ2-5 . . TRBV10-3 CAISGRGGETQYF TGTGCCATCAGTGGCAGGGGTGGGGAGACCCAGTACTTC
TRBJ2-3 . . TRBV4-1 CASSQGPRALRLGSADDTQYF TGCGCCAGCAGCCAAGGTCCCCGGGCACTCCGACTAGGATCGGCCGACGATACGCAGTATTTT
TRBJ2-2 TRBD2 . TRBV11-2 CASSSQAGANTGELFF TGTGCCAGCAGCTCCCAGGCGGGAGCGAACACCGGGGAGCTGTTTTTT
TRBJ2-7 TRBD1 . TRBV11-2 CASSLEGTGTKRNYEQYF TGTGCCAGCAGCTTAGAAGGGACAGGTACCAAGCGCAACTACGAGCAGTACTTC